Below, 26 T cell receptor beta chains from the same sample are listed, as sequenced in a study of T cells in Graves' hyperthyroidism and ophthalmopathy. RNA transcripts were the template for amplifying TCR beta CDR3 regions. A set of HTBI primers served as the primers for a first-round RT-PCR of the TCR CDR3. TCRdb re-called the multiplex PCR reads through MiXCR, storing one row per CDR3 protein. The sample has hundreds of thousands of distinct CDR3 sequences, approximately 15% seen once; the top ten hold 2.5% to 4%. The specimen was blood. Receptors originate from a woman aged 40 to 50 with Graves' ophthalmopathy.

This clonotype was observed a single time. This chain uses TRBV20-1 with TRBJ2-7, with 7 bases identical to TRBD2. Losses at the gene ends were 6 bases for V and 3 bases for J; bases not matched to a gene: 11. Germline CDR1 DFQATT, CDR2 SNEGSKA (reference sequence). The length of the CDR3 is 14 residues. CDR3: CSAARDYSNYEQYF. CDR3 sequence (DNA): TGCAGTGCCGCTCGGGACTACTCAAACTACGAGCAGTACTTC.

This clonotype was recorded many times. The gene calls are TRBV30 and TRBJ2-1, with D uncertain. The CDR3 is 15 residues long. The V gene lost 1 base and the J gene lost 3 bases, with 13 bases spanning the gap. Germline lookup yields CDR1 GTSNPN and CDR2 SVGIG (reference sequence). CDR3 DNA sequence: TGTGCCTGGAGTGGGGCCGAGCTATACTACAATGAGCAGTTCTTC. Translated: CAWSGAELYYNEQFF. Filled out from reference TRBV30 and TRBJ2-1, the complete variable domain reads SQTIHQWPATLVQPVGSPLSLECTVEGTSNPNLYWYRQAAGRGLQLLFYSVGIGQISSEVPQNLSASRPQDRQFILSSKKLLLSDSGFYLCAWSGAELYYNEQFFGPGTRLTVL.

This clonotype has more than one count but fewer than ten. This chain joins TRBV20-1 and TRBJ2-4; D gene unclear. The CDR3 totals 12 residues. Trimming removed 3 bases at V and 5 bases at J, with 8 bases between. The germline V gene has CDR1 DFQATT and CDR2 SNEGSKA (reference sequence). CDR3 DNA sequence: TGCAGTGCTAGTGTTGCCCAAAACATTCAGTACTTC. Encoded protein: CSASVAQNIQYF.

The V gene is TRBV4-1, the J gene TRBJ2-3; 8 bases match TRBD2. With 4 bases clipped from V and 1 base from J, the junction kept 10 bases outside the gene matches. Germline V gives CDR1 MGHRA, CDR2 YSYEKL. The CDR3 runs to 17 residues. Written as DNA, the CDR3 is TGCGCCAGCAGCCTATCGGGAAGCGGGAGTGGCACAGATACGCAGTATTTT. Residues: CASSLSGSGSGTDTQYF.

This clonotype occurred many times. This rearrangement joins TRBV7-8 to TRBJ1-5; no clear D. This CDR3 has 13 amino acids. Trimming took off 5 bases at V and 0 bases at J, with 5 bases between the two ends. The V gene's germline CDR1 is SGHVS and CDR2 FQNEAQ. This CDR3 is CASSGNSNQPQHF. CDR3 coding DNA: TGTGCCAGCAGCGGCAATAGCAATCAGCCCCAGCATTTT. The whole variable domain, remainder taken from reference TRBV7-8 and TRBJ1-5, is GAGVSQSPRYKVAKRGQDVALRCDPISGHVSLFWYQQALGQGPEFLTYFQNEAQLDKSGLPSDRFFAERPEGSVSTLKIQRTQQEDSAVYLCASSGNSNQPQHFGDGTRLSIL.

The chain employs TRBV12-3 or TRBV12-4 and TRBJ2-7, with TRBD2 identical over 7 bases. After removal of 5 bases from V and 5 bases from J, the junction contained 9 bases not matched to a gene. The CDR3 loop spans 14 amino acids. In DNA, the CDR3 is TGTGCCAGCAGTCTCGGACTAGTTGGGCACGAGCAGTACTTC. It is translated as CASSLGLVGHEQYF.

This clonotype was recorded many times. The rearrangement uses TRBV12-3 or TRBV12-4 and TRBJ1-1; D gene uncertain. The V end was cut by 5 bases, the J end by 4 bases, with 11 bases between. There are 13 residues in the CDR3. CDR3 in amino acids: CASSLRRGTEAFF. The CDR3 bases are TGTGCCAGCAGTCTCCGACGGGGCACTGAAGCTTTCTTT.

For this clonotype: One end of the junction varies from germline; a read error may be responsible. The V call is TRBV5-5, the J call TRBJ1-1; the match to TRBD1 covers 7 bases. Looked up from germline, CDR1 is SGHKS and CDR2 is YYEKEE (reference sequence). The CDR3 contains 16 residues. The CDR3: CASSQARGQRNTEAFF. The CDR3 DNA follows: TGCGCCAGCAGCCAAGCTAGGGGACAGAGGAACACTGAAGCTTTCTTT.

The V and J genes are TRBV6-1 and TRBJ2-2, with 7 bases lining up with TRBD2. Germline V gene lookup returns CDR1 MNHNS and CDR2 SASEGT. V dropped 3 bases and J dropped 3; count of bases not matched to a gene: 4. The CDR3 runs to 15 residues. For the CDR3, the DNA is TGTGCCAGCAGTGAGCGGACTAGTGACACCGGGGAGCTGTTTTTT. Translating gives CASSERTSDTGELFF.

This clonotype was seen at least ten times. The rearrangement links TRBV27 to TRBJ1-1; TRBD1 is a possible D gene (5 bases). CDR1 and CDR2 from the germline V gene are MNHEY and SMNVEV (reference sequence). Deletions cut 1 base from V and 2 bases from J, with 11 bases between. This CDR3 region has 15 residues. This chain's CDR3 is CASSLFGTVNTEAFF. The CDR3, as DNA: TGTGCCAGCAGTTTATTCGGGACCGTCAACACTGAAGCTTTCTTT.

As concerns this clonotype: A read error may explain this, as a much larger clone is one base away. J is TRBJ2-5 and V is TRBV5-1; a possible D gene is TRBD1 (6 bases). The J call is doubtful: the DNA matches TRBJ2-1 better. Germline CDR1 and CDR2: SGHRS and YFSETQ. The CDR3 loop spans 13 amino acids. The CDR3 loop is CASTYGPGETQFF. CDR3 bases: TGCGCCAGCACCTACGGGCCAGGGGAGACCCAGTTCTTC.

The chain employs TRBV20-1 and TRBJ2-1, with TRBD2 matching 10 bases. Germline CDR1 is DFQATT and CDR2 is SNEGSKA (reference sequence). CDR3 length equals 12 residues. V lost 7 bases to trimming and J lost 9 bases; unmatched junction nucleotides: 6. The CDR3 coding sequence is TGCAGTGGGAGCGGGAGGGTGGGTGAGCAGTTCTTC. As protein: CSGSGRVGEQFF.

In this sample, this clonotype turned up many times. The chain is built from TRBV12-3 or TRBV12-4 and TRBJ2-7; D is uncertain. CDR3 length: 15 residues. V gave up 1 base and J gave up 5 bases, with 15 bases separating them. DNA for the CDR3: TGTGCCAGCAGTTTAGGCCGACCTGCTGGCAACGAGCAGTACTTC. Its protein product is CASSLGRPAGNEQYF.

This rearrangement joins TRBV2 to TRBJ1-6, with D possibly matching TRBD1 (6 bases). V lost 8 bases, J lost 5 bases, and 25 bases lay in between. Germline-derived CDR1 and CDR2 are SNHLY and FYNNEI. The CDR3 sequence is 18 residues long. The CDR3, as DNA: TGTGCCAGCTCCAATAATCGGAAGGGAACAGGGAATAATTCACCCCTCCACTTT. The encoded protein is CASSNNRKGTGNNSPLHF.

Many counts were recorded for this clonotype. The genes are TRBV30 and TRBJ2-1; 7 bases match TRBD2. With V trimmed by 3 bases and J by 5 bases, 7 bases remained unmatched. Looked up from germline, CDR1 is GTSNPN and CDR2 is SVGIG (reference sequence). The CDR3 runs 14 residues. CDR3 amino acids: CAWRVAGANNEQFF. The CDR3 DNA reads TGTGCCTGGAGGGTTGCGGGAGCAAACAATGAGCAGTTCTTC.

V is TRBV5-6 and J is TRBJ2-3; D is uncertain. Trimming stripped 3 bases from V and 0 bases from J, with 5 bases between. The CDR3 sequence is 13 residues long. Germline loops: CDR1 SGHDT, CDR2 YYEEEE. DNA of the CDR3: TGTGCCAGCAGCTGGAGTAGCACAGATACGCAGTATTTT. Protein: CASSWSSTDTQYF.

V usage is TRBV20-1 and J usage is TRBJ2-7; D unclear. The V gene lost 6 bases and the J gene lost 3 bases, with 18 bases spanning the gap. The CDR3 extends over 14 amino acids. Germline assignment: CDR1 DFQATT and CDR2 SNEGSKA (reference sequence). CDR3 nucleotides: TGCAGTGCCCCCGACCAGCCAGGCGTCTACGAGCAGTACTTC. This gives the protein CSAPDQPGVYEQYF.

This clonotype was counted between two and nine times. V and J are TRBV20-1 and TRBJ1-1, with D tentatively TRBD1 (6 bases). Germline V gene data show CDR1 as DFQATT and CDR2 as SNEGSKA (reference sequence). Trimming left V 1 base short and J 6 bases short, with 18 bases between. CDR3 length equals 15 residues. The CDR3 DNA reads TGCAGTGCTAGAGGGAGCCGAGGGGGGAATCCTGAAGCTTTCTTT. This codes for CSARGSRGGNPEAFF.

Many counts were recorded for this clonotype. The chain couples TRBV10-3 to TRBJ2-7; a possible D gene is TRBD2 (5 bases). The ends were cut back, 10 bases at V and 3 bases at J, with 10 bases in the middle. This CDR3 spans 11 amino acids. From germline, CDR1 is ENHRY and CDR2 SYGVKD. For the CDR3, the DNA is TGTGCCACACGGACTGTCTACGAGCAGTACTTC. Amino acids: CATRTVYEQYF.

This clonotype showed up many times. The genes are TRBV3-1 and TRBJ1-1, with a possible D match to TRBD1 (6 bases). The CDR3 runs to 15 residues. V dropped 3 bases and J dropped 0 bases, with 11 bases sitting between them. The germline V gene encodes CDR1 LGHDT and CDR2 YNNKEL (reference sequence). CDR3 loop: CASSHADRLNTEAFF. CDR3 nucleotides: TGTGCCAGCAGCCATGCCGACAGGCTGAACACTGAAGCTTTCTTT.

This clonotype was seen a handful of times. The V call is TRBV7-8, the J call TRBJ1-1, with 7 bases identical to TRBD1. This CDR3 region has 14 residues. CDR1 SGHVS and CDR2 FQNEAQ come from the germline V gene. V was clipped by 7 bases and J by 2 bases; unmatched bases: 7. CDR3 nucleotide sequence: TGTGCCAGCACTTTGGGGACAGCTAACACTGAAGCTTTCTTT. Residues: CASTLGTANTEAFF.

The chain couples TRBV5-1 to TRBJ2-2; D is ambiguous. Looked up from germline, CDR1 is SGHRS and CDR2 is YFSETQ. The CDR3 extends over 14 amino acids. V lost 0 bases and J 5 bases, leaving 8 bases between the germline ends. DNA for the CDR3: TGCGCCAGCAGCTTGGAGTACGCAACCGGGGAGCTGTTTTTT. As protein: CASSLEYATGELFF.

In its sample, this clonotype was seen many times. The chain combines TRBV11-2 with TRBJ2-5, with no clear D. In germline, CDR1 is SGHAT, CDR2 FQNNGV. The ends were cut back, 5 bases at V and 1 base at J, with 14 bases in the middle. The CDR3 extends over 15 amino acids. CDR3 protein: CASSNTYGFQETQYF. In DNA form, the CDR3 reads TGTGCCAGCAGCAATACCTACGGATTCCAAGAGACCCAGTACTTC.

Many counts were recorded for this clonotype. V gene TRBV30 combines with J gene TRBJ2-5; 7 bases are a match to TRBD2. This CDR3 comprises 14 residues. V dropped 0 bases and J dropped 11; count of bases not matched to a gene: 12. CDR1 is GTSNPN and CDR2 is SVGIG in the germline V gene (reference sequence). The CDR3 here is CAWSVLEGREAQYF. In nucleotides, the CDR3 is TGTGCCTGGAGTGTACTAGAAGGACGGGAGGCACAGTACTTC.

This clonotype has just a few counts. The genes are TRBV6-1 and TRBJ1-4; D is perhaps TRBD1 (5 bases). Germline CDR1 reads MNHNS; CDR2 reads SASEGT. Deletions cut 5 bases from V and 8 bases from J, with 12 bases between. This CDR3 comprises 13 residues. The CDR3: CASSRKEGEKLFF. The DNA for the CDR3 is TGTGCCAGCAGTCGAAAAGAGGGGGAAAAACTGTTTTTT.

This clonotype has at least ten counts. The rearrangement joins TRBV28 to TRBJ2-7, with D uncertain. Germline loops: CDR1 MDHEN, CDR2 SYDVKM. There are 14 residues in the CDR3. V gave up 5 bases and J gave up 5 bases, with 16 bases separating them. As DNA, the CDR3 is TGTGCCAGCAGTGATGAGAACGGGCCCGACGAGCAGTACTTC. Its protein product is CASSDENGPDEQYF.